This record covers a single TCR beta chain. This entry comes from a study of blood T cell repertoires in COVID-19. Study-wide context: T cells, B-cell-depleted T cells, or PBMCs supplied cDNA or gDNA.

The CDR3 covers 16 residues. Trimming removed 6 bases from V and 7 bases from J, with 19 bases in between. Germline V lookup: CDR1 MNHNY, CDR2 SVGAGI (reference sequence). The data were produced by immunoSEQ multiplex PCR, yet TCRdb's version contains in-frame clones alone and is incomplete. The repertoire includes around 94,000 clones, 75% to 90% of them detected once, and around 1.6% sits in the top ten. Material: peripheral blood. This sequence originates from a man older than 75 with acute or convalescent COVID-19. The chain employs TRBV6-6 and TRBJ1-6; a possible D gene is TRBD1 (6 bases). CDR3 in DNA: TGTGCCAGCAGGACCGCGGGGGGGCTGGAGAATTCACCCCTCCACTTT. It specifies CASRTAGGLENSPLHF.